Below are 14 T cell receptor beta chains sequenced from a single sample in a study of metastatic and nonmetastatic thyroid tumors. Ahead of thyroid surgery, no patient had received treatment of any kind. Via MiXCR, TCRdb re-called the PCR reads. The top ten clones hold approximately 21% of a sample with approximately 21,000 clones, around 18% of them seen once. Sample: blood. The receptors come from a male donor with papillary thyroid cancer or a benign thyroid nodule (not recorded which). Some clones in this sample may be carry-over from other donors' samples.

The CDR3 region is CASTYSGSVLGEQYF. In DNA form, the CDR3 reads TGTGCCAGCACCTATAGCGGGAGTGTCCTGGGCGAGCAGTACTTC. The chain carries TRBV6-1 and TRBJ2-7; 9 nucleotides align to TRBD2. Germline-derived CDR1 and CDR2 are MNHNS and SASEGT. V trimming: 7 bases; J trimming: 6 bases; junction bases outside the gene matches: 13. The CDR3 is made up of 15 amino acids.

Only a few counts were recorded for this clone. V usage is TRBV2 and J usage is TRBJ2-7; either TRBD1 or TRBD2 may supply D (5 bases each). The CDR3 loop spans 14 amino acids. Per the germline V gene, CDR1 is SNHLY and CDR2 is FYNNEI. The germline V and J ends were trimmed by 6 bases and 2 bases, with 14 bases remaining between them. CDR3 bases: TGTGCCAGCAGCGGGGCCAAAGGGGCCTACGAGCAGTACTTC. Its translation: CASSGAKGAYEQYF.

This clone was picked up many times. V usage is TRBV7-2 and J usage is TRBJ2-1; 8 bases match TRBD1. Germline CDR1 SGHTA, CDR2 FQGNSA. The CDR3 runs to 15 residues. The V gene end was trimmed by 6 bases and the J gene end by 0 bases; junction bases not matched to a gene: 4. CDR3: CASRETGVSYNEQFF. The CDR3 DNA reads TGTGCCAGCAGAGAGACAGGGGTCTCCTACAATGAGCAGTTCTTC.

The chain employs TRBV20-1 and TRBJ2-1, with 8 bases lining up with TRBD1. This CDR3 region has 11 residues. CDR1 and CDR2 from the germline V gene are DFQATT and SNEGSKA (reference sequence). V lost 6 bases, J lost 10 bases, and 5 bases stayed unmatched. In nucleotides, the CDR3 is TGCAGTGCCAGGGGACAGGCCGAGCAGTTCTTC. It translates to CSARGQAEQFF.

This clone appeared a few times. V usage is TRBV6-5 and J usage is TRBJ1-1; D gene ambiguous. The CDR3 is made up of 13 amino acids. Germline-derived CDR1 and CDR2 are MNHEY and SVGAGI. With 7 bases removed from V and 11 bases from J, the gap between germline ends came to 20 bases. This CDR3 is CASISPDGRRAFF. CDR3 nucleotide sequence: TGTGCCAGCATTAGCCCAGACGGACGGCGGGCTTTCTTT.

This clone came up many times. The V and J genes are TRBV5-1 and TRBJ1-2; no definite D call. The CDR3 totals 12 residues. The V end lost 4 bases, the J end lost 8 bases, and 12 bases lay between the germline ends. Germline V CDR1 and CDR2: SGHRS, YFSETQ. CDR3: CASSLGGEGYTF. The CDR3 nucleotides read TGCGCCAGCAGCCTGGGAGGTGAAGGCTACACCTTC.

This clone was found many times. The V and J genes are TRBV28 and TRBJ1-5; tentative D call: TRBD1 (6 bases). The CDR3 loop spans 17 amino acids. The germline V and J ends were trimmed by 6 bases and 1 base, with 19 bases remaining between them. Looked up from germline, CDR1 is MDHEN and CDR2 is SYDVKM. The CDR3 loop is CASSHRAGGYSNQPQHF. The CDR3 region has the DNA TGTGCCAGCAGCCACAGGGCAGGCGGTTACAGCAATCAGCCCCAGCATTTT.

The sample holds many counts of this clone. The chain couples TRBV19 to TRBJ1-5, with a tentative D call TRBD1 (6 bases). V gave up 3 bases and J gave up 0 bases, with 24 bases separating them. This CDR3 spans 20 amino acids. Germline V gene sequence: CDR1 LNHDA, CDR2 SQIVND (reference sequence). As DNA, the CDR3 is TGTGCCAGTAGTATTCGGAGGACAGTTCCTAATCCATATAGCAATCAGCCCCAGCATTTT. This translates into CASSIRRTVPNPYSNQPQHF.

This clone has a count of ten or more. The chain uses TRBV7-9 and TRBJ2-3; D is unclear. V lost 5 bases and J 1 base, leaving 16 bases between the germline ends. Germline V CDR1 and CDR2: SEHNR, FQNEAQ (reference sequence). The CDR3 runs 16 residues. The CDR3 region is CASSPLPGIGTDTQYF. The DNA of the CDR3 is TGTGCCAGCAGCCCCCTCCCGGGTATCGGCACAGATACGCAGTATTTT.

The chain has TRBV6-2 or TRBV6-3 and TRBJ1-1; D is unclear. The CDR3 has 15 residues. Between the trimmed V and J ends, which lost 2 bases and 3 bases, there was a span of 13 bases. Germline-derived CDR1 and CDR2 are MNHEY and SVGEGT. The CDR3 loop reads CASSYTGLRDTEAFF. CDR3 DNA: TGTGCCAGCAGTTACACCGGACTTCGGGACACTGAAGCTTTCTTT.

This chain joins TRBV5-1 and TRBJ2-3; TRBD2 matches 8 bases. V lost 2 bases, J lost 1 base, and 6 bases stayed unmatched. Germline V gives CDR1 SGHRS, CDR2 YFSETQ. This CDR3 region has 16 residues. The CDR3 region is CASSFSLAVGTDTQYF. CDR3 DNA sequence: TGCGCCAGCAGCTTCTCACTAGCGGTCGGCACAGATACGCAGTATTTT.

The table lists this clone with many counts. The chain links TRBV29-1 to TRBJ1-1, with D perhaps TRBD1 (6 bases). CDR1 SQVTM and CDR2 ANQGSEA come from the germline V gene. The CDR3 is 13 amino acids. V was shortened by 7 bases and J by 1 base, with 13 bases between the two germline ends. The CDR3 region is CSAAGHSNTEAFF. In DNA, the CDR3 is TGCAGCGCAGCGGGACACTCGAACACTGAAGCTTTCTTT.

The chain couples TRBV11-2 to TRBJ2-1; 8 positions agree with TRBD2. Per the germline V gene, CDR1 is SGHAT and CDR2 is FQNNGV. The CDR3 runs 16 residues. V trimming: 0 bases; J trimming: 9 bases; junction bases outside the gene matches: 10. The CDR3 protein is CASSLDTGTSIGEQFF. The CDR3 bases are TGTGCCAGCAGCTTAGATACCGGGACTAGTATCGGTGAGCAGTTCTTC.

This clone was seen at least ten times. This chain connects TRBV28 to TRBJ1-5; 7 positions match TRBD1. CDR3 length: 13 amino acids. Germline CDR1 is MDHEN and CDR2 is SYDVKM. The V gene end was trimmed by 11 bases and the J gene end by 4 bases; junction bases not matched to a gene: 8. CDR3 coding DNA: TGTGCCGGATGTATGACAGGGAATCAGCCCCAGCATTTT. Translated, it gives CAGCMTGNQPQHF.